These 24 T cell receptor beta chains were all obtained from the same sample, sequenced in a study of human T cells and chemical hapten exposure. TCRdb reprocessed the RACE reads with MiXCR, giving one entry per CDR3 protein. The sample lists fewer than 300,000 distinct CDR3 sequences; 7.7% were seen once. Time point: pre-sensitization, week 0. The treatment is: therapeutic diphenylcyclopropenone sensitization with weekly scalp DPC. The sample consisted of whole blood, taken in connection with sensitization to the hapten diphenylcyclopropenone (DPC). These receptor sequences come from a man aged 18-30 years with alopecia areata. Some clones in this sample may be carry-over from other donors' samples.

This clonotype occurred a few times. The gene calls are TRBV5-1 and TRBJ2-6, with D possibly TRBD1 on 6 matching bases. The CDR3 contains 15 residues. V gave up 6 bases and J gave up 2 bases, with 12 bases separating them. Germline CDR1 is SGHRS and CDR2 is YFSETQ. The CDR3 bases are TGCGCCAGCATGACAGGTTCGGCTGGGGCCAACGTCCTGACTTTC. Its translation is CASMTGSAGANVLTF.

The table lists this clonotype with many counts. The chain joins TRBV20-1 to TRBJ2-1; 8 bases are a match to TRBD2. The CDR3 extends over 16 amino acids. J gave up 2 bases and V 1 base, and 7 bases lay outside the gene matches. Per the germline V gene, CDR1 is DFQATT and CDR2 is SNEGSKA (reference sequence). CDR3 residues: CSARVVAGRTYNEQFF. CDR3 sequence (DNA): TGCAGTGCTAGAGTGGTAGCGGGGCGAACCTACAATGAGCAGTTCTTC.

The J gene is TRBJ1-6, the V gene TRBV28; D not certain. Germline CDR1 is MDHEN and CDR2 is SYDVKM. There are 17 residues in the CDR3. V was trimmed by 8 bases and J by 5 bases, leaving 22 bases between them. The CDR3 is CASSPVSSPPNNSPLHF. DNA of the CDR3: TGTGCCAGCTCTCCTGTATCGTCCCCCCCAAATAATTCACCCCTCCACTTT.

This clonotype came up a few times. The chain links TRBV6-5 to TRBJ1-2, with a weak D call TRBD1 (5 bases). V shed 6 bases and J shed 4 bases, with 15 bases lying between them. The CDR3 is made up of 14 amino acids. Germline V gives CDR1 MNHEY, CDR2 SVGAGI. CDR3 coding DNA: TGTGCCAGCAGCTCCAGGGAACGCGGCTATGGCTACACCTTC. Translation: CASSSRERGYGYTF.

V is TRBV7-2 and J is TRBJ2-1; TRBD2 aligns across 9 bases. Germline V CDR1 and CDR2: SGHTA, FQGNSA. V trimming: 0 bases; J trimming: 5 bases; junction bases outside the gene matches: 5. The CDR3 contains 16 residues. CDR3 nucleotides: TGTGCCAGCAGCTTAGCAACGGGACTAGCACACAATGAGCAGTTCTTC. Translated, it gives CASSLATGLAHNEQFF.

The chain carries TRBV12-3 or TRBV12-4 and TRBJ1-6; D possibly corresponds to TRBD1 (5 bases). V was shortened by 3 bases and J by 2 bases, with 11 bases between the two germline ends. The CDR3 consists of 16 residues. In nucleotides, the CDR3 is TGTGCCAGCAGTTTCTCGGGACCCCCCTATAATTCACCCCTCCACTTT. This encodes CASSFSGPPYNSPLHF.

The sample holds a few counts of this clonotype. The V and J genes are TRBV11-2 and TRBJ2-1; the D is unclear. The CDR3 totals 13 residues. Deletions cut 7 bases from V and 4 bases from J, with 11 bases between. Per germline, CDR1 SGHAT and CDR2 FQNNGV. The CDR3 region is CASTLRRYNEQFF. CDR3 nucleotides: TGTGCCAGCACCCTACGGCGGTACAATGAGCAGTTCTTC.

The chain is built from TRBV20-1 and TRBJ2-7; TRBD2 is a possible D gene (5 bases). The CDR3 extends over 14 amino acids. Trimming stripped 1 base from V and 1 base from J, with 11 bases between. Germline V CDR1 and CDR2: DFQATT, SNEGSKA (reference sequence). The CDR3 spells CSARGLATSYEQYF. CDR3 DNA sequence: TGCAGTGCTAGAGGGCTAGCCACTTCCTACGAGCAGTACTTC.

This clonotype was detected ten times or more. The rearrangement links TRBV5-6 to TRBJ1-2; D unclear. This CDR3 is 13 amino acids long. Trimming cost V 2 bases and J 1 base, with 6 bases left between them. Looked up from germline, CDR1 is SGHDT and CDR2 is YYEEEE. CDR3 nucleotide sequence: TGTGCCAGCAGCTTACCGAATAACTATGGCTACACCTTC. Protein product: CASSLPNNYGYTF. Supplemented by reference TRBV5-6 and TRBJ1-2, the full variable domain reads DAGVTQSPTHLIKTRGQQVTLRCSPKSGHDTVSWYQQALGQGPQFIFQYYEEEERQRGNFPDRFSGHQFPNYSSELNVNALLLGDSALYLCASSLPNNYGYTFGSGTRLTVV.

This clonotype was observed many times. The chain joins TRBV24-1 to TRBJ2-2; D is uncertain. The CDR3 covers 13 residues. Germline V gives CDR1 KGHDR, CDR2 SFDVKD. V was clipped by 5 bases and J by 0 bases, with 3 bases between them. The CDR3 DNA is TGTGCCACCAGTGGACCGAACACCGGGGAGCTGTTTTTT. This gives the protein CATSGPNTGELFF.

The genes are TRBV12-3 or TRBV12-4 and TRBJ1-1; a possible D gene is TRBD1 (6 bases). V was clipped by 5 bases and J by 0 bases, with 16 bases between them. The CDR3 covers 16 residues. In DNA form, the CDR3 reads TGTGCCAGCAGTGGGCGGACAGTTGGAATGAACACTGAAGCTTTCTTT. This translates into CASSGRTVGMNTEAFF.

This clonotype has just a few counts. CDR3 residues: CAISESRLARGAYEQYF. CDR3 nucleotide sequence: TGTGCCATCAGTGAGTCGAGGCTAGCCAGGGGGGCCTACGAGCAGTACTTC. The chain is built from TRBV10-3 and TRBJ2-7, with D perhaps matching TRBD1 (7 bases). V lost 0 bases, J lost 2 bases, and 17 bases lay in between. Germline CDR1 ENHRY, CDR2 SYGVKD. The length of the CDR3 is 17 residues.

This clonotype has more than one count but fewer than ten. CDR3 in amino acids: CASSPDRGTGANVLTF. The DNA of the CDR3 is TGTGCCAGCAGCCCGGACAGGGGAACCGGGGCCAACGTCCTGACTTTC. The genes are TRBV12-3 or TRBV12-4 and TRBJ2-6; 9 positions match TRBD1. This CDR3 has 16 residues. The trim removed 6 bases at V and 4 bases at J, leaving 7 bases unmatched.

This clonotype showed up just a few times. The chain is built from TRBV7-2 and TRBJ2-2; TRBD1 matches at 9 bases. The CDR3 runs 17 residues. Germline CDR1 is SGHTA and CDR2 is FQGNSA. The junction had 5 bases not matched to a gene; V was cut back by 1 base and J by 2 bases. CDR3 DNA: TGTGCCAGCAGCTTAGTTACAGGGGGCAGAAACACCGGGGAGCTGTTTTTT. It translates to CASSLVTGGRNTGELFF.

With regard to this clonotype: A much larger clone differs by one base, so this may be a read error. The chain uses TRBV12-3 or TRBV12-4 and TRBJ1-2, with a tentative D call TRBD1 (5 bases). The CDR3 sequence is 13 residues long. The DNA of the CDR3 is TGTGCCAGCGGTTTAAGAGGGACCTATGGCTACACCTTC. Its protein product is CASGLRGTYGYTF.

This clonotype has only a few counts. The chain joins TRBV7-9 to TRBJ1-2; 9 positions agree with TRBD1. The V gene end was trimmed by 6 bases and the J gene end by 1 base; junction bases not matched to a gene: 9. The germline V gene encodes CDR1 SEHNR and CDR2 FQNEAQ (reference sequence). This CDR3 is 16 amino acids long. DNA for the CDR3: TGTGCCAGCAGAAGTGCCCTGGACAGGGGTAACTATGGCTACACCTTC. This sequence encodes CASRSALDRGNYGYTF.

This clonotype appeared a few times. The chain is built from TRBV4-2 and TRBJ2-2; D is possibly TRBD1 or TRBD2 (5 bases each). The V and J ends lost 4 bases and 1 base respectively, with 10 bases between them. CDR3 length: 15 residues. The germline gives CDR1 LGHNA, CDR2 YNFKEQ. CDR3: CASSRGSQNTGELFF. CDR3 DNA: TGTGCCAGCAGCCGGGGGAGTCAGAACACCGGGGAGCTGTTTTTT.

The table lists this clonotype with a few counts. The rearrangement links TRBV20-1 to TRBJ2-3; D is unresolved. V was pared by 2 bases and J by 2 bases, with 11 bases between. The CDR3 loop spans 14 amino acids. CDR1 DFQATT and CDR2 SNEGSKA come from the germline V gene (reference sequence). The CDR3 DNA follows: TGCAGTGCTAGACAGAACAAACCCACAGATACGCAGTATTTT. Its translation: CSARQNKPTDTQYF.

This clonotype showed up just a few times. The CDR3 sequence is CASSPMTGGNTGELFF. The CDR3, as DNA: TGTGCCAGCAGCCCTATGACAGGGGGCAACACCGGGGAGCTGTTTTTT. This sequence joins TRBV7-9 and TRBJ2-2, with TRBD1 identical over 10 bases. Germline CDR1 SEHNR, CDR2 FQNEAQ (reference sequence). The CDR3 is made up of 16 amino acids. V was clipped by 5 bases and J by 2 bases; unmatched bases: 5.

This CDR3 reads CASSPLGQGQPQHF. The CDR3 DNA reads as TGTGCCAGCAGTCCTTTGGGACAGGGGCAGCCCCAGCATTTT. The V and J genes are TRBV12-3 or TRBV12-4 and TRBJ1-5; 10 nucleotides agree with TRBD1. V gave up 5 bases and J gave up 7 bases; unmatched junction bases: 5. The CDR3 contains 14 residues.

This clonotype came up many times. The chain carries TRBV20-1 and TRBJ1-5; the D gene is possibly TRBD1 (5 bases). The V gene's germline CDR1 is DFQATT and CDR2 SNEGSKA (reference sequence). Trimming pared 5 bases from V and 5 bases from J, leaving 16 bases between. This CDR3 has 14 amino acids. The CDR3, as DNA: TGCAGTGCTCTAGAACAGGACGTTTATCAGCCCCAGCATTTT. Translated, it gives CSALEQDVYQPQHF.

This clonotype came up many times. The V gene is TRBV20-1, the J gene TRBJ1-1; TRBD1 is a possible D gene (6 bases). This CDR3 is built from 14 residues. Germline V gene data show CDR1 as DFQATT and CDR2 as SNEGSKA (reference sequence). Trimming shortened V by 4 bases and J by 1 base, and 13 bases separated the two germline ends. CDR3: CSAIRGSRNTEAFF. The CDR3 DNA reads TGCAGTGCTATCAGGGGCTCTAGGAACACTGAAGCTTTCTTT.

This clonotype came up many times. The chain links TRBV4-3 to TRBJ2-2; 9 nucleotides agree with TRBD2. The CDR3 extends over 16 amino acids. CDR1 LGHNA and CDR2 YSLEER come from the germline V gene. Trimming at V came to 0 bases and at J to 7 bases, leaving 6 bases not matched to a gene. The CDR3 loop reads CASSQDWTSVGGELFF. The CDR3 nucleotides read TGCGCCAGCAGCCAAGATTGGACTAGCGTGGGCGGGGAGCTGTTTTTT.

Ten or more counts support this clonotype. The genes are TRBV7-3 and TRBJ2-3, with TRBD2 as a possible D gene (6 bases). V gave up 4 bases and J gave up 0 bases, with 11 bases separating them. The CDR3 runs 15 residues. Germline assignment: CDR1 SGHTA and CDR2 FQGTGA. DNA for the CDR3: TGTGCCAGCAGCTCCGGACTACCTAGCACAGATACGCAGTATTTT. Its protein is CASSSGLPSTDTQYF. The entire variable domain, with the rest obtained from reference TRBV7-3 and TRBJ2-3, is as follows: GAGVSQTPSNKVTEKGKYVELRCDPISGHTALYWYRQSLGQGPEFLIYFQGTGAADDSGLPNDRFFAVRPEGSVSTLKIQRTERGDSAVYLCASSSGLPSTDTQYFGPGTRLTVL.